The source of this TCR beta chain is a study of regulatory T cells in long-lasting Graves disease. With 9 bases removed from V and 5 bases from J, the gap between germline ends came to 16 bases. Germline V gives CDR1 MNHNS, CDR2 SASEGT. The CDR3 has 13 residues. The count of this clonotype is one. Indicated time point: newly diagnosed GD, antithyroid drugs for less than 3 months. Researchers made the TCR library from RNA that was extracted from PBMCs. Arm-PCR with iRepertoire HTBI primers amplified the CDR3 regions for these TCR beta libraries. Using its own MiXCR run on the multiplex PCR reads, TCRdb lists one record per CDR3 protein. The table shows 600,000 to 650,000 distinct CDR3 sequences, with around 15% occurring only once. The data also belong to a second study, concerning T cells in Graves' hyperthyroidism and ophthalmopathy.

V and J are TRBV6-1 and TRBJ1-1; possible D gene TRBD1, 5 bases. The source material was peripheral blood mononuclear cells (PBMCs), sampled at new diagnosis, from a patient treated with antithyroid drugs. This sequence originates from a woman aged 30 to 39 with Graves disease. Here the CDR3 DNA reads TGTGCCAGTGGACGGGGGAGTATGACTGAAGCTTTCTTT. This sequence encodes CASGRGSMTEAFF.